The present entry profiles one TCR beta chain with its context. The data belong to a study of blood T cell repertoires in COVID-19. Study-wide background: The origin of the acute and convalescent COVID-19 samples was the United States, Italy and Spain. From T cells, B-cell-depleted T cells, or PBMCs came the material, which was cDNA or gDNA.

In the authors' methods: Amplification of reference gene primers provided the estimated nucleated cell counts. Repertoires were generated with immunoSEQ multiplex PCR, while TCRdb's copy carries only in-frame clones and drops some. D and trimming come from the DNA, and the V and J calls and clone size come from that table. Among a few hundred thousand clones listed, about 85% were seen once. V was pared by 3 bases and J by 2 bases, with 19 bases between. The CDR3 is made up of 18 amino acids. CDR1 is LGHNA, CDR2 YNFKEQ, per germline. The V gene is TRBV4-2, the J gene TRBJ2-2; the D gene is possibly TRBD2 (5 bases). Source material: peripheral blood. The clonotype comes from a man in his forties with acute or convalescent COVID-19. This CDR3 is CASSHQTSGLANTGELFF. CDR3 DNA sequence: TGTGCCAGCAGCCATCAAACCTCCGGGCTAGCTAACACCGGGGAGCTGTTTTTT.